Presented here are 29 T cell receptor beta chains from one specimen sequenced in a study of OX40 agonist ivuxolimab in advanced cancers. The assay was immunoSEQ multiplex PCR, and TCRdb's table has in-frame clones only and misses some. The table records about 58,000 clones, 70% to 90% of them present only once. This specimen consisted of CD4+ or CD8+ T cells sorted from blood, obtained in a trial of the OX40 agonist ivuxolimab. All receptors derive from an adult with an advanced solid tumor such as melanoma, head and neck, liver or kidney cancer.

This clone was seen once. V and J are TRBV7-9 and TRBJ1-2, with 11 bases aligning to TRBD1. The V gene end was trimmed by 5 bases and the J gene end by 5 bases; junction bases not matched to a gene: 4. The CDR3 is 14 amino acids. The germline CDR1 and CDR2 sequences are SEHNR and FQNEAQ (reference sequence). CDR3 amino acids: CASSLGTGGYGYTF. CDR3 nucleotide sequence: TGTGCCAGCAGCCTTGGGACAGGGGGATATGGCTACACCTTC.

This chain links TRBV7-9 with TRBJ2-3; D is unclear. The germline V gene has CDR1 SEHNR and CDR2 FQNEAQ (reference sequence). This CDR3 region has 15 residues. V was pared by 5 bases and J by 0 bases, with 12 bases between. In DNA, the CDR3 is TGTGCCAGCAGCCCAAGGACCCTTAGCACAGATACGCAGTATTTT. As protein: CASSPRTLSTDTQYF.

This chain joins TRBV2 and TRBJ2-3; D remains unclear. The CDR3 extends over 12 amino acids. V lost 9 bases, J lost 4 bases, and 11 bases lay in between. The germline gives CDR1 SNHLY, CDR2 FYNNEI. The DNA of the CDR3 is TGTGCCAGATCGACCGGTTCAGATACGCAGTATTTT. It specifies CARSTGSDTQYF.

This sequence joins TRBV5-1 and TRBJ2-7; 9 bases match TRBD1. V shed 4 bases, J shed 3 bases, and the junction held 5 bases outside the gene matches. The CDR3 is made up of 14 amino acids. Germline V CDR1 and CDR2: SGHRS, YFSETQ. CDR3 sequence: CASSGTGLGYEQYF. In DNA form, the CDR3 reads TGCGCCAGCAGCGGGACAGGGTTAGGCTACGAGCAGTACTTC.

The V gene is TRBV7-9, the J gene TRBJ1-6; 10 bases fit TRBD1. From germline, CDR1 is SEHNR and CDR2 FQNEAQ (reference sequence). This CDR3 region has 19 residues. Unmatched junction bases numbered 10, after V lost 2 bases and J lost 3 bases. CDR3 bases: TGTGCCAGCAGCTTACACCGAGGACAGGGGGAAATCTATAATTCACCCCTCCACTTT. Encoded protein: CASSLHRGQGEIYNSPLHF. The full variable domain, rest sourced from reference TRBV7-9 and TRBJ1-6, is DTGVSQNPRHKITKRGQNVTFRCDPISEHNRLYWYRQTLGQGPEFLTYFQNEAQLEKSRLLSDRFSAERPKGSFSTLEIQRTEQGDSAMYLCASSLHRGQGEIYNSPLHFGNGTRLTVT.

The CDR3 loop is CASSLRGRQNIQYF. CDR3 nucleotides: TGTGCCAGTAGTCTCAGGGGTCGCCAAAACATTCAGTACTTC. The chain is built from TRBV19 and TRBJ2-4, with D possibly matching TRBD1 (6 bases). V lost 5 bases and J 5 bases, leaving 13 bases between the germline ends. Germline CDR1 LNHDA, CDR2 SQIVND (reference sequence). There are 14 residues in the CDR3.

The V call is TRBV18, the J call TRBJ1-6, with TRBD1 identical over 9 bases. This CDR3 comprises 16 residues. Germline V gives CDR1 KGHSH, CDR2 LQKENI. V was pared by 3 bases and J by 7 bases, with 7 bases of the junction left unmatched. CDR3 region: CASSPQDRGKNSPLHF. CDR3 nucleotides: TGTGCCAGCTCACCTCAGGACAGGGGAAAGAATTCACCCCTCCACTTT.

V is TRBV2 and J is TRBJ1-4; weak D call: TRBD1 (6 bases). Per germline, CDR1 SNHLY and CDR2 FYNNEI. There are 15 residues in the CDR3. V gave up 1 base and J gave up 0 bases, with 6 bases separating them. DNA for the CDR3: TGTGCCAGCAGTGAAGAGGGGGCAACTAATGAAAAACTGTTTTTT. It translates to CASSEEGATNEKLFF.

This clone has a handful of counts. This chain connects TRBV7-6 to TRBJ2-3; D is unclear. CDR1 is SGHVS, CDR2 FNYEAQ, per germline. V lost 1 base and J lost 5, with 10 bases in between. This CDR3 has 14 amino acids. The CDR3 is CASSLGPLGDTQYF. CDR3 DNA sequence: TGTGCCAGCAGCTTAGGACCCCTCGGAGATACGCAGTATTTT.

The CDR3, as DNA: TGTGCCAGCAGGGACGGGTGGAATAATTCACCCCTCCACTTT. Protein: CASRDGWNNSPLHF. The chain joins TRBV6-5 to TRBJ1-6; D unresolved. Per germline, CDR1 MNHEY and CDR2 SVGAGI. V gave up 6 bases and J gave up 5 bases, with 11 bases separating them. The CDR3 is 14 residues long.

The chain carries TRBV30 and TRBJ1-6, with D possibly TRBD1 on 5 matching bases. Germline V CDR1 and CDR2: GTSNPN, SVGIG (reference sequence). The germline V and J ends were trimmed by 2 bases and 5 bases, with 10 bases remaining between them. CDR3 length: 14 amino acids. The CDR3 region is CAWSSTVNNSPLHF. The CDR3, as DNA: TGTGCCTGGAGTTCGACAGTTAATAATTCACCCCTCCACTTT.

J is TRBJ1-4 and V is TRBV6-6, with TRBD1 matching 7 bases. From germline, CDR1 is MNHNY and CDR2 SVGAGI (reference sequence). The length of the CDR3 is 14 residues. The J segment lost 4 bases and the V segment lost 6 bases, leaving 5 bases of the junction unmatched. CDR3 coding DNA: TGTGCCAGCAGCCAAGGGGGCGGTAATGAAAAACTGTTTTTT. Protein: CASSQGGGNEKLFF.

The chain couples TRBV5-4 to TRBJ2-5; 8 bases line up with TRBD1. Gene TRBJ2-7 matches the end of the DNA better, so the J call may be wrong. The CDR3 loop spans 15 amino acids. The V gene's germline CDR1 is SGHNT and CDR2 YYREEE (reference sequence). This CDR3 reads CASSFLGTGSYEQYF. The CDR3 coding sequence is TGTGCCAGCAGCTTTCTTGGGACAGGTTCCTACGAGCAGTACTTC.

This chain connects TRBV5-1 to TRBJ2-1; D is undetermined. The CDR3 covers 14 residues. Trimming shortened V by 2 bases and J by 2 bases, and 8 bases separated the two germline ends. CDR1 SGHRS and CDR2 YFSETQ come from the germline V gene. In DNA form, the CDR3 reads TGCGCCAGCAGCTTCGTTACTACCTACAATGAGCAGTTCTTC. Translating it yields CASSFVTTYNEQFF.

The rearrangement links TRBV7-9 to TRBJ1-1; D unclear. CDR1 is SEHNR, CDR2 FQNEAQ, per germline (reference sequence). Between the trimmed V and J ends, which lost 5 bases and 0 bases, there was a span of 13 bases. CDR3 length: 15 amino acids. CDR3 amino acids: CASSPSAGLNTEAFF. The CDR3 DNA reads TGTGCCAGCAGCCCCTCCGCAGGATTGAACACTGAAGCTTTCTTT.

This chain connects TRBV2 to TRBJ1-5, with D hard to call. The CDR3 length is 15 residues. V lost 7 bases and J lost 0, with 13 bases in between. In germline, CDR1 is SNHLY, CDR2 FYNNEI. CDR3 in amino acids: CASTGQRHSNQPQHF. In nucleotides, the CDR3 is TGTGCCAGCACCGGCCAGCGGCATAGCAATCAGCCCCAGCATTTT.

The chain employs TRBV5-6 and TRBJ2-6, with D perhaps being TRBD1 or TRBD2 (6 bases each). The V end was cut by 1 base, the J end by 6 bases, with 23 bases between. CDR3 length: 19 residues. CDR1 is SGHDT, CDR2 YYEEEE, per germline. CDR3 amino acids: CASSLRSSPGGRKANVLTF. CDR3 DNA: TGTGCCAGCAGCTTGAGATCCTCACCCGGGGGCCGGAAGGCCAACGTCCTGACTTTC.

V is TRBV4-1 and J is TRBJ1-1; D may be TRBD1 (5 bases). The V and J ends lost 1 base and 5 bases respectively, with 20 bases between them. The CDR3 covers 17 residues. The germline CDR1 and CDR2 sequences are MGHRA and YSYEKL. CDR3 in DNA: TGCGCCAGCAGCCAAGGTCGCAGGGTCAAAGGAAGAACTGAAGCTTTCTTT. Translated, it gives CASSQGRRVKGRTEAFF.

V and J are TRBV7-9 and TRBJ1-2; D may be TRBD1 (5 bases). V was shortened by 2 bases and J by 5 bases, with 15 bases between the two germline ends. This CDR3 spans 15 amino acids. Germline CDR1 reads SEHNR; CDR2 reads FQNEAQ (reference sequence). CDR3 amino acids: CASSLQNRGPYGYTF. The CDR3 bases are TGTGCCAGCAGCTTACAGAACCGGGGCCCTTATGGCTACACCTTC.

The J gene is TRBJ2-7, the V gene TRBV18; a weak D match, TRBD1 (6 bases). V was trimmed by 6 bases and J by 2 bases, leaving 11 bases between them. The CDR3 extends over 13 amino acids. The V gene's germline CDR1 is KGHSH and CDR2 LQKENI. CDR3 sequence: CASSPDRTYEQYF. CDR3 coding DNA: TGTGCCAGCTCTCCGGACAGAACCTACGAGCAGTACTTC.

J is TRBJ2-7 and V is TRBV10-3, with 7 bases lining up with TRBD1. Germline V CDR1 and CDR2: ENHRY, SYGVKD. V trimming: 4 bases; J trimming: 4 bases; junction bases outside the gene matches: 4. There are 13 residues in the CDR3. CDR3 residues: CAISGTGGYEQYF. For the CDR3, the DNA is TGTGCCATCAGTGGGACAGGCGGTTACGAGCAGTACTTC.

Comment on this clone: The conserved phenylalanine or tryptophan normally closing the CDR3 is absent here, so this likely arose from a read error. It is unclear where the CDR3 begins or ends on the DNA, so no DNA is shown, and the CDR3 is as TCRdb lists it. The chain is built from TRBV4-1 and TRBJ1-1. CDR1 and CDR2 from the germline V gene are MGHRA and YSYEKL. The CDR3 sequence runs 10 residues, both termini included. CDR3 amino acids: CASSQDREGG.

The V call is TRBV6-1, the J call TRBJ1-2; possible D gene TRBD1, 5 bases. CDR3 size: 13 residues. The ends were cut back, 4 bases at V and 4 bases at J, with 10 bases in the middle. Per germline, CDR1 MNHNS and CDR2 SASEGT. The CDR3 DNA reads TGTGCCAGCAGTGTGGGCAGGGTCTATGGCTACACCTTC. This encodes CASSVGRVYGYTF.

V and J are TRBV9 and TRBJ1-1; maybe TRBD1 (5 bases). V lost 4 bases and J 4 bases, leaving 23 bases between the germline ends. Germline loops: CDR1 SGDLS, CDR2 YYNGEE. The CDR3 is made up of 17 amino acids. The CDR3 DNA sequence: TGTGCCAGCAGCCCCGGGTGGAGGGGCGGAACTGGCACTGAAGCTTTCTTT. Its translation: CASSPGWRGGTGTEAFF. Full variable domain (outside the CDR3, taken from reference TRBV9 and TRBJ1-1): DSGVTQTPKHLITATGQRVTLRCSPRSGDLSVYWYQQSLDQGLQFLIQYYNGEERAKGNILERFSAQQFPDLHSELNLSSLELGDSALYFCASSPGWRGGTGTEAFFGQGTRLTVV.

The chain has TRBV18 and TRBJ1-5; D is undetermined. Germline V gene lookup returns CDR1 KGHSH and CDR2 LQKENI. CDR3 length: 16 residues. With 0 bases removed from V and 2 bases from J, the gap between germline ends came to 11 bases. This CDR3 reads CASSPPLGRGNQPQHF. Written as DNA, the CDR3 is TGTGCCAGCTCACCACCGTTGGGCCGGGGCAATCAGCCCCAGCATTTT.

The chain links TRBV5-8 to TRBJ1-3; D might be TRBD1 (5 bases). CDR1 and CDR2 (germline): SGHTS, YDEGEE. V was shortened by 4 bases and J by 0 bases, with 5 bases between the two germline ends. The CDR3 loop spans 13 amino acids. This CDR3 reads CASSRGSGNTIYF. The CDR3 nucleotides are TGTGCCAGCAGCAGGGGCTCTGGAAACACCATATATTTT.

V gene TRBV6-1 combines with J gene TRBJ2-5; D is tentatively TRBD1 or TRBD2 (5 bases each). The CDR3 length is 15 residues. The V and J ends lost 6 bases and 5 bases respectively, with 19 bases between them. The V gene's germline CDR1 is MNHNS and CDR2 SASEGT. The CDR3 loop is CASRTGTAPGETQYF. The CDR3 DNA is TGTGCCAGCAGGACTGGGACCGCGCCGGGGGAGACCCAGTACTTC.

This clone has a single count. V and J are TRBV27 and TRBJ1-1, with a tentative D call TRBD1 (5 bases). The CDR3 has 15 amino acids. Trimming cost V 3 bases and J 6 bases, with 17 bases left between them. Germline V lookup: CDR1 MNHEY, CDR2 SMNVEV (reference sequence). The CDR3 DNA reads as TGTGCCAGCAGTTTCCTGGGGACTGGGCGGGCTGAAGCTTTCTTT. It is translated as CASSFLGTGRAEAFF.

V is TRBV30 and J is TRBJ1-1; TRBD1 might be the D (6 bases). Trimming took 3 bases from V and 5 from J, leaving 16 bases between them. The length of the CDR3 is 14 residues. Germline loops: CDR1 GTSNPN, CDR2 SVGIG (reference sequence). The CDR3 DNA follows: TGTGCCTGGAGAGCACTGGGGGCAGGTACTGAAGCTTTCTTT. Its translation is CAWRALGAGTEAFF.